The 26 T cell receptor beta chains presented below share a single source sample, sequenced in a study of CD8 T cells in Susac syndrome. About 0.5 to 1 ug RNA was reverse transcribed with random hexamers. TCRdb re-derived calls from the immunoSEQ multiplex PCR reads in MiXCR, one entry per CDR3 protein. Of more than 250,000 distinct CDR3 sequences listed, about 92% are singletons. Material: CD4+ T cells from PBMCs. The source of these receptors is a human donor with multiple sclerosis.

This chain joins TRBV20-1 and TRBJ2-7, with a tentative D call TRBD2 (5 bases). V shed 6 bases and J shed 6 bases, with 12 bases lying between them. From germline, CDR1 is DFQATT and CDR2 SNEGSKA (reference sequence). CDR3 length equals 11 residues. CDR3: CSALGPVEQYF. For the CDR3, the DNA is TGCAGTGCACTAGGGCCGGTCGAGCAGTACTTC.

The chain carries TRBV5-1 and TRBJ1-1; tentative D call: TRBD1 (5 bases). This CDR3 is 14 amino acids long. V was shortened by 4 bases and J by 2 bases, with 12 bases between the two germline ends. Per the germline V gene, CDR1 is SGHRS and CDR2 is YFSETQ. This chain's CDR3 is CASSLQDVNTEAFF. In nucleotides, the CDR3 is TGCGCCAGCAGCCTACAGGACGTAAACACTGAAGCTTTCTTT.

V gene TRBV5-1 combines with J gene TRBJ2-5; tentative D call: TRBD1 (6 bases). CDR1 and CDR2 (germline): SGHRS, YFSETQ. The V and J ends lost 6 bases and 1 base respectively, with 13 bases between them. The CDR3 runs 14 residues. The chain's CDR3 is CASMVGTSQETQYF. The DNA of the CDR3 is TGCGCCAGCATGGTAGGGACATCCCAAGAGACCCAGTACTTC.

The chain has TRBV7-2 and TRBJ2-5; D is possibly TRBD2 (7 bases). The V gene lost 5 bases and the J gene lost 3 bases, with 16 bases spanning the gap. The CDR3 sequence is 15 residues long. Germline CDR1 SGHTA, CDR2 FQGNSA. In DNA, the CDR3 is TGTGCCAGCAGCCCTGGGGGGGCCCGGGAAGAGACCCAGTACTTC. Its protein product is CASSPGGAREETQYF.

V usage is TRBV7-9 and J usage is TRBJ2-1; the D is unclear. The CDR3 spans 12 residues. V lost 1 base and J 13 bases, leaving 11 bases between the germline ends. Germline V CDR1 and CDR2: SEHNR, FQNEAQ (reference sequence). This CDR3 reads CASSLETGSQFF. CDR3 DNA: TGTGCCAGCAGCTTAGAGACCGGTTCTCAGTTCTTC.

This chain uses TRBV2 with TRBJ2-1; 12 bases align to TRBD2. V was pared by 4 bases and J by 4 bases, with 5 bases of the junction left unmatched. Germline loops: CDR1 SNHLY, CDR2 FYNNEI. The CDR3 extends over 16 amino acids. CDR3 sequence (DNA): TGTGCCAGCAGTGGGGCTAGCGGGAGGGGTTACAATGAGCAGTTCTTC. Its protein product is CASSGASGRGYNEQFF. Combining the CDR3 with reference TRBV2 and TRBJ2-1 gives the whole variable domain EPEVTQTPSHQVTQMGQEVILRCVPISNHLYFYWYRQILGQKVEFLVSFYNNEISEKSEIFDDQFSVERPDGSNFTLKIRSTKLEDSAMYFCASSGASGRGYNEQFFGPGTRLTVL.

J is TRBJ2-1 and V is TRBV7-2; D is undetermined. CDR1 is SGHTA and CDR2 is FQGNSA in the germline V gene. The V end lost 1 base, the J end lost 6 bases, and 13 bases lay between the germline ends. The CDR3 length is 15 residues. The CDR3 DNA follows: TGTGCCAGCAGCTTAGAGGGATCCCCTGCCAATGAGCAGTTCTTC. It encodes CASSLEGSPANEQFF.

The chain uses TRBV5-1 and TRBJ2-7, with 7 bases matching TRBD1. J gave up 1 base and V 3 bases, and 7 bases lay outside the gene matches. The CDR3 loop spans 15 amino acids. Germline-derived CDR1 and CDR2 are SGHRS and YFSETQ. CDR3: CASSSGQVLSYEQYF. The CDR3 DNA sequence: TGCGCCAGCAGCTCCGGACAGGTCTTGTCCTACGAGCAGTACTTC.

V and J are TRBV20-1 and TRBJ2-2, with 9 bases matching TRBD1. Germline V gives CDR1 DFQATT, CDR2 SNEGSKA (reference sequence). This CDR3 is built from 14 residues. Trimming removed 5 bases from V and 4 bases from J; junction bases left unmatched: 5. The CDR3: CSALQGASTGELFF. DNA of the CDR3: TGCAGTGCTCTACAGGGGGCATCCACCGGGGAGCTGTTTTTT.

The rearrangement links TRBV6-1 to TRBJ1-3; no reliable D call. The CDR3 has 13 residues. V was cut by 7 bases and J by 0 bases, with 7 bases left in between. The germline CDR1 and CDR2 sequences are MNHNS and SASEGT. The CDR3 here is CASIRSSGNTIYF. CDR3 in DNA: TGTGCCAGCATCAGGAGCTCTGGAAACACCATATATTTT.

CDR3 sequence: CASSPQTEIITGELFF. CDR3 DNA: TGTGCCAGCAGCCCCCAGACAGAAATAATTACCGGGGAGCTGTTTTTT. This rearrangement joins TRBV9 to TRBJ2-2; possibly TRBD1 for D (5 bases). The CDR3 totals 16 residues. In germline, CDR1 is SGDLS, CDR2 YYNGEE. Trimming shortened V by 4 bases and J by 5 bases, and 18 bases separated the two germline ends. The variable domain in full, completed from reference TRBV9 and TRBJ2-2, reads DSGVTQTPKHLITATGQRVTLRCSPRSGDLSVYWYQQSLDQGLQFLIQYYNGEERAKGNILERFSAQQFPDLHSELNLSSLELGDSALYFCASSPQTEIITGELFFGEGSRLTVL.

This chain uses TRBV13 with TRBJ2-4, with 7 bases fitting TRBD2. V gave up 2 bases and J gave up 3 bases; unmatched junction bases: 4. Germline V gene lookup returns CDR1 PRHDT and CDR2 FYEKMQ (reference sequence). This CDR3 has 15 residues. CDR3 region: CASSLSGVDKNIQYF. DNA for the CDR3: TGTGCCAGCAGCTTAAGCGGGGTGGACAAAAACATTCAGTACTTC. The full variable domain, its missing parts supplied by reference TRBV13 and TRBJ2-4, is AAGVIQSPRHLIKEKRETATLKCYPIPRHDTVYWYQQGPGQDPQFLISFYEKMQSDKGSIPDRFSAQQFSDYHSELNMSSLELGDSALYFCASSLSGVDKNIQYFGAGTRLSVL.

This sequence joins TRBV20-1 and TRBJ2-2, with D unresolved. Trimming stripped 3 bases from V and 5 bases from J, with 10 bases between. Germline V gives CDR1 DFQATT, CDR2 SNEGSKA (reference sequence). CDR3 length equals 13 residues. The CDR3 nucleotides are TGCAGTGCTAGCAGGACCGCGACCGGGGAGCTGTTTTTT. The encoded protein is CSASRTATGELFF.

The J gene is TRBJ2-1, the V gene TRBV6-5, with 8 bases matching TRBD1. The CDR3 is made up of 15 amino acids. V lost 6 bases to trimming and J lost 2 bases; unmatched junction nucleotides: 6. Germline CDR1 reads MNHEY; CDR2 reads SVGAGI. The CDR3 loop is CASRSDRGAYNEQFF. The CDR3 DNA is TGTGCCAGCAGGAGCGACAGGGGAGCCTACAATGAGCAGTTCTTC.

This rearrangement joins TRBV12-3 or TRBV12-4 to TRBJ1-2; D is unresolved. The CDR3 is 14 residues long. The germline V and J ends were trimmed by 3 bases and 0 bases, with 8 bases remaining between them. The CDR3 DNA follows: TGTGCCAGCAGTTTGAGAGGGCCTAACTATGGCTACACCTTC. It is translated as CASSLRGPNYGYTF.

The chain combines TRBV29-1 with TRBJ1-3; weak D call: TRBD1 (6 bases). Germline V CDR1 and CDR2: SQVTM, ANQGSEA. The CDR3 extends over 14 amino acids. The ends were cut back, 6 bases at V and 0 bases at J, with 12 bases in the middle. DNA of the CDR3: TGCAGCGTAAGCAGGGGCCACTCTGGAAACACCATATATTTT. This translates into CSVSRGHSGNTIYF.

The rearrangement joins TRBV3-1 to TRBJ2-3; D is undetermined. This CDR3 comprises 14 residues. The germline gives CDR1 LGHDT, CDR2 YNNKEL (reference sequence). Trimming stripped 1 base from V and 7 bases from J, with 12 bases between. This CDR3 is CASSQGGPAYTQYF. DNA of the CDR3: TGTGCCAGCAGCCAAGGTGGCCCCGCTTATACGCAGTATTTT.

The chain employs TRBV12-3 or TRBV12-4 and TRBJ2-3; D might be TRBD1 or TRBD2, each matching 5 bases. The CDR3 runs 17 residues. Trimming shortened V by 5 bases and J by 0 bases, and 18 bases separated the two germline ends. The CDR3 nucleotides are TGTGCCAGCAGTCCACCTATCCGGGGCCCTAGCACAGATACGCAGTATTTT. Translation gives CASSPPIRGPSTDTQYF.

The chain is built from TRBV4-1 and TRBJ1-1; no firm D call. The germline V and J ends were trimmed by 3 bases and 0 bases, with 5 bases remaining between them. Per germline, CDR1 MGHRA and CDR2 YSYEKL. This CDR3 comprises 13 residues. DNA for the CDR3: TGCGCCAGCAGCCAGATGGTGAACACTGAAGCTTTCTTT. It yields the protein CASSQMVNTEAFF.

This clonotype is a singleton in its sample. This chain links TRBV5-1 with TRBJ1-1; 7 nucleotides align to TRBD1. V lost 4 bases and J lost 5; bases outside the gene matches: 8. The CDR3 sequence is 14 residues long. Germline-derived CDR1 and CDR2 are SGHRS and YFSETQ. The CDR3 bases are TGCGCCAGCAGCACCGGACAGGCCGAGACTGAAGCTTTCTTT. This translates into CASSTGQAETEAFF.

This chain connects TRBV6-5 to TRBJ1-2; maybe TRBD1 (5 bases). The CDR3 covers 13 residues. Deletions cut 11 bases from V and 0 bases from J, with 13 bases between. Germline loops: CDR1 MNHEY, CDR2 SVGAGI. CDR3 bases: TGTGCCTGGGGGGGTCGACCTAACTATGGCTACACCTTC. Protein product: CAWGGRPNYGYTF.

The chain uses TRBV13 and TRBJ1-5; no reliable D call. This CDR3 spans 14 amino acids. Trimming removed 5 bases at V and 8 bases at J, with 16 bases between. CDR1 PRHDT and CDR2 FYEKMQ come from the germline V gene (reference sequence). The CDR3: CASSLGRMAEPQHF. The CDR3 DNA follows: TGTGCCAGCAGCCTTGGAAGGATGGCGGAGCCCCAGCATTTT.

The chain couples TRBV27 to TRBJ1-5, with D uncertain. The germline V gene has CDR1 MNHEY and CDR2 SMNVEV (reference sequence). The CDR3 loop spans 14 amino acids. V gave up 5 bases and J gave up 0 bases, with 8 bases separating them. CDR3 nucleotide sequence: TGTGCCAGCAGTCTCAGTTATAGCAATCAGCCCCAGCATTTT. Translation gives CASSLSYSNQPQHF.

The chain employs TRBV5-4 and TRBJ1-2; 12 nucleotides match TRBD1. Per germline, CDR1 SGHNT and CDR2 YYREEE (reference sequence). This CDR3 is 17 amino acids long. The V segment lost 4 bases and the J segment 8 bases; nucleotides outside the gene matches: 15. CDR3 DNA sequence: TGTGCCAGCAGCACGTGGGACAGGGGGCTCTCGAATTTCGGCTACACCTTC. Translating gives CASSTWDRGLSNFGYTF.

The V and J genes are TRBV12-3 or TRBV12-4 and TRBJ2-3; D unresolved. The CDR3 has 12 residues. V lost 6 bases and J lost 6, with 10 bases in between. The CDR3 DNA reads as TGTGCCAGCAGCCTTAAGGGTGATACGCAGTATTTT. Protein product: CASSLKGDTQYF.

In nucleotides, the CDR3 is TGTGCCATCAGTACTAGCGGGGGGTCCTACAATGAGCAGTTCTTC. Protein sequence: CAISTSGGSYNEQFF. This rearrangement joins TRBV10-3 to TRBJ2-1; 12 bases are a match to TRBD2. CDR1 is ENHRY and CDR2 is SYGVKD in the germline V gene. V gave up 5 bases and J gave up 1 base; unmatched junction bases: 0. This CDR3 has 15 residues.